These T cell receptor beta chains were read from a single sample in a study of T cell repertoires in cytomegalovirus infection. MiXCR, run by TCRdb on the reads, gives a single entry per CDR3 protein. This table has approximately 140,000 distinct CDR3 sequences, less than 9.5% appearing once. Sequences were obtained from PBMCs. These receptors were taken from a human donor in good health (CMV status not recorded). Some clones in this sample may be carry-over from other donors' samples. Both conserved end residues are part of each CDR3. Fields, in order: J gene, D gene, CDR3 length, V gene, CDR3 protein. D genes are given only for firm matches.

TRBJ2-5	-	12	TRBV28	CASSSSQETQYF
TRBJ1-4	TRBD1	14	TRBV28	CASSYTGVGEKLFF
TRBJ1-2	TRBD1	13	TRBV7-8	CASSLEGADGYTF
TRBJ2-7	TRBD1	13	TRBV5-1	CASSTDRDYEQYF
TRBJ2-1	TRBD2	16	TRBV20-1	CSAREASGANYNEQFF
TRBJ1-2	-	13	TRBV29-1	CSVEPKPNYGYTF
TRBJ2-5	-	14	TRBV12-3/TRBV12-4	CASSLDRAGETQYF
TRBJ1-2	-	14	TRBV14	CASSQEGRGGGYTF
TRBJ1-2	TRBD1	15	TRBV5-6	CASSVTGGSDYGYTF
TRBJ1-2	-	14	TRBV20-1	CSPYGGYSNYGYTF
TRBJ1-5	-	12	TRBV20-1	CSARKGNQPQHF
TRBJ2-3	-	14	TRBV29-1	CSVVAGLSTDTQYF
TRBJ2-7	-	14	TRBV5-1	CASSLGRPPTEQYF
TRBJ1-2	-	14	TRBV28	CASSPSGRVYGYTF
TRBJ2-7	-	12	TRBV29-1	CSVEDRSYEQYF
TRBJ2-1	TRBD2	15	TRBV20-1	CSARDWGGEGDEQFF
TRBJ2-1	TRBD2	15	TRBV6-2/TRBV6-3	CASSSGTRSYNEQFF
TRBJ2-3	-	17	TRBV7-2	CASSDWTRTDTTDTQYF
TRBJ1-1	-	13	TRBV5-1	CASSLKFPSEAFF
TRBJ1-6	-	16	TRBV20-1	CSARRGRADYNSPLHF
TRBJ2-5	TRBD1	15	TRBV28	CASSLPQGGVETQYF
TRBJ1-2	-	14	TRBV28	CASSLTGGRLGYTF
TRBJ2-3	-	14	TRBV19	CASMTESSTDTQYF
TRBJ2-3	TRBD2	13	TRBV20-1	CSAVAGGRDTQYF
TRBJ1-5	-	15	TRBV2	CASSEVGNSNQPQHF
TRBJ2-7	-	15	TRBV11-2	CASSLDRLTSYEQYF
TRBJ2-7	-	14	TRBV11-2	CASSQQADSAEQYF
TRBJ2-3	TRBD2	17	TRBV6-2/TRBV6-3	CASSYAPLAGGSDTQYF
TRBJ1-1	TRBD1	14	TRBV5-5	CASSLEGARTEAFF
TRBJ2-7	-	16	TRBV25-1	CASSESGGPESYEQYF
TRBJ1-5	TRBD1	16	TRBV2	CASRGQGENSNQPQHF
TRBJ2-3	TRBD2	16	TRBV20-1	CSARPTSQEPWNTQYF
TRBJ2-7	TRBD2	16	TRBV10-2	CASRLAGASLTYEQYF
TRBJ2-7	TRBD2	14	TRBV18	CASSFSGGPYEQYF
TRBJ1-4	-	14	TRBV5-4	CASSLKGTNEKLFF
TRBJ2-5	-	15	TRBV7-9	CASSLGQTEGETQYF
TRBJ2-1	-	14	TRBV24-1	CATSLQGSHNEQFF
TRBJ1-1	-	14	TRBV5-6	CASSLAGQNTEAFF
TRBJ1-2	-	15	TRBV5-1	CASSLDGGVGYGYTF
TRBJ1-2	-	15	TRBV11-2	CASAPLDGGNYGYTF
TRBJ2-4	-	19	TRBV7-2	CASSSYVSRGEVAKNIQYF
TRBJ1-3	TRBD1	17	TRBV7-2	CASSLLGTGLTGNTIYF
TRBJ1-1	TRBD1	15	TRBV14	CASSQGGQGNTEAFF
TRBJ2-7	-	14	TRBV29-1	CSVVPGLTSYEQYF
TRBJ2-1	TRBD2	16	TRBV5-4	CASSLGLAGGNNEQFF
TRBJ1-6	-	15	TRBV6-6	CASSYVAGDTPPLHF
TRBJ2-3	-	15	TRBV4-2	CASSQDPWTSDTQYF
TRBJ1-1	-	14	TRBV28	CASSLREGAIEAFF